The T cell receptor beta chain under discussion was sequenced for a study of blood T cell repertoires in COVID-19. CDR3 length equals 14 residues. CDR1 is MNHEY and CDR2 is SMNVEV in the germline V gene (reference sequence). The V end lost 0 bases, the J end lost 2 bases, and 7 bases lay between the germline ends. Using immunoSEQ multiplex PCR, the repertoire was profiled, and TCRdb retains in-frame clones only, with some absent. The sample yields hundreds of thousands of clones, 75% to 90% seen once. The TCR originated in a woman between 40 and 55 years old who had recovered from COVID-19. The chain uses TRBV27 and TRBJ1-2, with D unclear. The material sequenced was PBMCs or T cells enriched from blood (not recorded which). CDR3 amino acids: CASSLSGRNYGYTF. For the CDR3, the DNA is TGTGCCAGCAGTTTATCTGGGAGGAACTATGGCTACACCTTC.